The 5 T cell receptor beta chains presented below share a single source sample, sequenced in a study of cytomegalovirus exposure and HLA in healthy donors (TCRdb year 2017). Library creation used the immunoSEQ multiplex PCR assay. A mixture of 60 forward primers for TCR Vbeta segments and 13 reverse primers for TCR Jbeta segments was used in the multiplex PCR. TCRdb carries this immuneACCESS record with in-frame sequences only. Its versions omit some clonotypes, under half of them owing to an unresolved V gene in the studies checked, with the rest unexplained. This sample gives approximately 200,000 clones in total; approximately 83% of them show up just once. About 0.1% of the sample rests with the top ten. The sequencing sample was made of PBMCs. The receptor set was obtained from a boy aged 2 to 10 in good health and CMV-seronegative.

V is TRBV30 and J is TRBJ1-4; tentative D call: TRBD1 (5 bases). The V end lost 5 bases, the J end lost 8 bases, and 18 bases lay between the germline ends. This CDR3 has 14 residues. Germline V gene lookup returns CDR1 GTSNPN and CDR2 SVGIG (reference sequence). CDR3 nucleotide sequence: TGTGCCTGGGCGGCCGTTGGGGCGCTGGAAAAACTGTTTTTT. Its translation is CAWAAVGALEKLFF.

The genes are TRBV9 and TRBJ1-6; D is perhaps TRBD1 (5 bases). This CDR3 comprises 16 residues. Germline V gives CDR1 SGDLS, CDR2 YYNGEE. Trimming stripped 3 bases from V and 0 bases from J, with 10 bases between. The CDR3 loop reads CASSGGGSSYNSPLHF. The DNA for the CDR3 is TGTGCCAGCAGCGGGGGGGGGAGCTCCTATAATTCACCCCTCCACTTT.

The V call is TRBV6-5, the J call TRBJ2-3, with 7 positions matching TRBD2. CDR1 is MNHEY and CDR2 is SVGAGI in the germline V gene. The CDR3 runs 14 residues. Germline trimming cut 6 bases from V and 2 bases from J; bases unmatched to any gene: 5. The CDR3 DNA follows: TGTGCCAGCAGGCCGAGCGGGGACACAGATACGCAGTATTTT. It yields the protein CASRPSGDTDTQYF.

The rearrangement joins TRBV27 to TRBJ1-1; D perhaps matches TRBD1 (6 bases). This CDR3 is built from 14 residues. Germline CDR1 MNHEY, CDR2 SMNVEV (reference sequence). V lost 5 bases and J 0 bases, leaving 10 bases between the germline ends. The CDR3 DNA reads as TGTGCCAGCAGTCCCCGGACAGTGAACACTGAAGCTTTCTTT. This encodes CASSPRTVNTEAFF.

The chain links TRBV7-2 to TRBJ2-7; 10 bases are a match to TRBD2. J was trimmed by 4 bases and V by 1 base; bases with no gene match: 10. The CDR3 contains 17 residues. Germline V lookup: CDR1 SGHTA, CDR2 FQGNSA. The CDR3 here is CASSLGASGGAHYEQYF. The CDR3 DNA is TGTGCCAGCAGCTTAGGGGCAAGCGGGGGGGCCCATTACGAGCAGTACTTC.